These 16 T cell receptor beta chains were sequenced from one sample in a study of blood T cell repertoires in COVID-19. Clones were sequenced by immunoSEQ multiplex PCR, and TCRdb holds only the in-frame ones, with some missing. This table has 200,000 to 250,000 clones, approximately 83% appearing once. Sequencing was performed on peripheral blood. The receptors here all came from a man aged 30 to 45 who had recovered from COVID-19.

The chain employs TRBV19 and TRBJ1-2; 7 nucleotides line up with TRBD1. Losses at the gene ends were 9 bases for V and 3 bases for J; bases not matched to a gene: 7. Germline values: CDR1 LNHDA, CDR2 SQIVND (reference sequence). This CDR3 comprises 13 residues. CDR3: CASRQGGDYGYTF. CDR3 nucleotide sequence: TGTGCCAGCAGACAGGGTGGGGACTATGGCTACACCTTC.

This chain links TRBV7-2 with TRBJ2-1, with a tentative D call TRBD2 (6 bases). The V gene's germline CDR1 is SGHTA and CDR2 FQGNSA. The CDR3 has 15 amino acids. V was pared by 2 bases and J by 7 bases, with 15 bases between. CDR3: CASSLQLSRGNEQFF. Written as DNA, the CDR3 is TGTGCCAGCAGCTTACAATTGTCCCGGGGGAATGAGCAGTTCTTC.

The V gene is TRBV4-1, the J gene TRBJ2-7; 11 positions match TRBD2. The trim removed 4 bases at V and 4 bases at J, leaving 6 bases unmatched. Germline V gene sequence: CDR1 MGHRA, CDR2 YSYEKL. CDR3 length: 15 amino acids. CDR3 nucleotides: TGCGCCAGCAGCCTCGGGACTAGCGGTTCATACGAGCAGTACTTC. Translation: CASSLGTSGSYEQYF.

V usage is TRBV7-8 and J usage is TRBJ2-7, with a weak D call TRBD2 (6 bases). V lost 4 bases and J lost 7, with 11 bases in between. In germline, CDR1 is SGHVS, CDR2 FQNEAQ. This CDR3 is built from 12 residues. Here the CDR3 DNA reads TGTGCCAGCAGCTCCCGGCGGGAAGAGCAGTACGTC. The encoded protein is CASSSRREEQYV.

The CDR3 loop is CASSVGLGSGVDTQYF. Written as DNA, the CDR3 is TGTGCCAGCAGCGTAGGGCTTGGAAGCGGGGTAGATACGCAGTATTTT. The chain recombines TRBV9 with TRBJ2-3; 7 bases are shared with TRBD2. Germline CDR1 is SGDLS and CDR2 is YYNGEE. V lost 0 bases to trimming and J lost 5 bases; unmatched junction nucleotides: 9. This CDR3 comprises 16 residues.

The rearrangement joins TRBV6-5 to TRBJ2-1; 7 bases are shared with TRBD1. Germline V gene sequence: CDR1 MNHEY, CDR2 SVGAGI. This CDR3 region has 13 residues. V lost 9 bases, J lost 5 bases, and 7 bases stayed unmatched. The CDR3 DNA is TGTGCCAGTGTGAGGGGGCTCAACAATGAGCAGTTCTTC. Translating gives CASVRGLNNEQFF.

The chain employs TRBV3-1 (or the pseudogene TRBV3-2) and TRBJ2-5, with D perhaps TRBD1 (7 bases). This CDR3 has 14 amino acids. In germline, CDR1 is LGHDT, CDR2 YNNKEL (reference sequence). V was pared by 7 bases and J by 5 bases, with 17 bases between. The CDR3 region has the DNA TGTGCCAGCACCCAGGGGGGTGGAGCGGAGACCCAGTACTTC. It is translated as CASTQGGGAETQYF.

This clone was counted at least ten times. The chain combines TRBV4-1 with TRBJ2-1; a possible D gene is TRBD1 (6 bases). CDR1 is MGHRA and CDR2 is YSYEKL in the germline V gene. CDR3 length equals 12 residues. V was pared by 4 bases and J by 6 bases, with 7 bases between. DNA of the CDR3: TGCGCCAGCAGCCCAGGGGCCAATGAGCAGTTCTTC. Translating gives CASSPGANEQFF.

This sequence joins TRBV7-9 and TRBJ2-5; TRBD2 matches 7 bases. Germline V gene lookup returns CDR1 SEHNR and CDR2 FQNEAQ (reference sequence). Trimming took 3 bases from V and 5 from J; bases not matched to a gene: 6. The CDR3 is made up of 14 amino acids. The CDR3 protein is CASSLMSGAETQYF. The CDR3 DNA sequence: TGTGCCAGCAGCTTGATGAGCGGGGCTGAGACCCAGTACTTC.

J is TRBJ2-5 and V is TRBV6-5; 7 positions match TRBD1. The V segment lost 5 bases and the J segment 2 bases; nucleotides outside the gene matches: 5. This CDR3 has 14 amino acids. Germline V gene data show CDR1 as MNHEY and CDR2 as SVGAGI. CDR3 loop: CASSRGQVQETQYF. DNA for the CDR3: TGTGCCAGCAGTCGCGGACAGGTTCAAGAGACCCAGTACTTC.

This clone appeared a single time. The J gene is TRBJ2-2, the V gene TRBV28; TRBD1 aligns across 9 bases. The CDR3 has 17 amino acids. CDR1 MDHEN and CDR2 SYDVKM come from the germline V gene. The junction had 11 bases not matched to a gene; V was cut back by 6 bases and J by 3 bases. The chain's CDR3 is CASRSKRDRVDTGELFF. CDR3 bases: TGTGCCAGCAGATCCAAGAGGGACAGGGTGGACACCGGGGAGCTGTTTTTT.

This clone was observed a few times. This chain joins TRBV5-4 and TRBJ2-3; TRBD1 is a possible D gene (8 bases). V lost 3 bases to trimming and J lost 4 bases, with 12 bases between them. CDR3 length equals 14 residues. Germline values: CDR1 SGHNT, CDR2 YYREEE (reference sequence). This chain's CDR3 is CASSSTGGADTQYF. The CDR3 DNA reads TGTGCCAGCAGCTCCACAGGGGGGGCAGATACGCAGTATTTT.

The rearrangement uses TRBV2 and TRBJ1-6, with 7 bases aligning to TRBD1. The CDR3 spans 13 residues. Germline CDR1 reads SNHLY; CDR2 reads FYNNEI. V lost 6 bases and J lost 7; bases outside the gene matches: 3. CDR3 nucleotide sequence: TGTGCCAGCAGCCGGGACAGAAATTCACCCCTCCACTTT. Translating gives CASSRDRNSPLHF.

This clone was seen more than once but under ten times. This chain uses TRBV6-4 with TRBJ2-2; no clear D gene. Looked up from germline, CDR1 is MRHNA and CDR2 is SNTAGT. Trimming removed 8 bases at V and 0 bases at J, with 10 bases between. The CDR3 length is 14 residues. This CDR3 reads CASGDGTNTGELFF. CDR3 sequence (DNA): TGTGCCAGCGGAGACGGAACGAACACCGGGGAGCTGTTTTTT.

For the CDR3, the DNA is TGTGCCAGCAAACCCGGACTAGCTACGGAGACCCAGTACTTC. As protein: CASKPGLATETQYF. V usage is TRBV7-8 and J usage is TRBJ2-5; 8 nucleotides agree with TRBD2. CDR1 is SGHVS, CDR2 FQNEAQ, per germline. The CDR3 is made up of 14 amino acids. V shed 7 bases, J shed 5 bases, and the junction held 9 bases outside the gene matches.

CDR3 nucleotide sequence: TGTGCCAGCAGCCATCAGGGGGCGAATGAGCAGTTCTTC. It encodes CASSHQGANEQFF. V and J are TRBV4-2 and TRBJ2-1; 8 positions match TRBD1. The CDR3 runs to 13 residues. Trimming at V came to 3 bases and at J to 7 bases, leaving 2 bases not matched to a gene. CDR1 and CDR2 from the germline V gene are LGHNA and YNFKEQ.